These 8 T cell receptor beta chains were all obtained from the same sample, sequenced in a study of vaccination and CD4 T cells after COVID-19. Their target antigens are unknown. Treatment here: roughly 10-day PBMC culture with coronavirus spike peptide pools or control peptides (ViraFEST assay). The collection of CD4+ T cells from the unexposed donor took place before the COVID-19 pandemic (2011-2018). Sequenced with the Oncomine TCR Beta short-read assay was DNA taken from cultured CD4+ T cells. Once CD4+ T cells had been cultured, genomic DNA was extracted from them. One entry per CDR3 protein, called by TCRdb with MiXCR from the PCR reads. Altogether fewer than 13,000 distinct CDR3 sequences are present, 30% to 40% being singletons, with the ten largest covering less than 20%. The specimen sequenced was CD4+ T cells from blood, cultured in vitro. The source is a human donor in good health.

This chain connects TRBV7-9 to TRBJ1-6, with 8 bases aligning to TRBD1. This CDR3 is 14 amino acids long. Germline V CDR1 and CDR2: SEHNR, FQNEAQ (reference sequence). The V gene end was trimmed by 5 bases and the J gene end by 7 bases; junction bases not matched to a gene: 4. The CDR3 is CASSPDRGNSPLHF. The CDR3 DNA is TGTGCCAGCAGCCCCGACAGGGGAAATTCACCCCTCCACTTT.

The chain joins TRBV9 to TRBJ2-2, with D perhaps matching TRBD2 (5 bases). The CDR3 runs 14 residues. Per germline, CDR1 SGDLS and CDR2 YYNGEE. The ends were cut back, 4 bases at V and 2 bases at J, with 9 bases in the middle. The CDR3 here is CASSHGLNTGELFF. The CDR3 bases are TGTGCCAGCAGCCACGGACTTAACACCGGGGAGCTGTTTTTT.

The rearrangement joins TRBV7-3 to TRBJ2-1; D unclear. The V and J ends lost 4 bases and 2 bases respectively, with 12 bases between them. CDR1 is SGHTA and CDR2 is FQGTGA in the germline V gene. This CDR3 contains 15 residues. The CDR3 nucleotides are TGTGCCAGCAGCTCCCCTAGTTCTCCCTACAATGAGCAGTTCTTC. Amino acid sequence: CASSSPSSPYNEQFF. Full variable domain (outside the CDR3, taken from reference TRBV7-3 and TRBJ2-1): GAGVSQTPSNKVTEKGKYVELRCDPISGHTALYWYRQSLGQGPEFLIYFQGTGAADDSGLPNDRFFAVRPEGSVSTLKIQRTERGDSAVYLCASSSPSSPYNEQFFGPGTRLTVL.

The chain employs TRBV5-4 and TRBJ1-3; D unresolved. This CDR3 spans 12 amino acids. V was clipped by 0 bases and J by 4 bases, with 2 bases between them. From germline, CDR1 is SGHNT and CDR2 YYREEE (reference sequence). CDR3 bases: TGTGCCAGCAGCTTGGACGGAAACACCATATATTTT. It encodes CASSLDGNTIYF. The full variable domain, completed using reference TRBV5-4 and TRBJ1-3, is ETGVTQSPTHLIKTRGQQVTLRCSSQSGHNTVSWYQQALGQGPQFIFQYYREEENGRGNFPPRFSGLQFPNYSSELNVNALELDDSALYLCASSLDGNTIYFGEGSWLTVV.

Here the CDR3 reads CSAQAGLAGDEQYF. Written as DNA, the CDR3 is TGCAGTGCTCAGGCGGGACTAGCGGGAGACGAGCAGTACTTC. The V call is TRBV20-1, the J call TRBJ2-7; TRBD2 matches at 14 bases. V lost 5 bases and J lost 5; bases outside the gene matches: 5. The CDR3 extends over 14 amino acids. The germline CDR1 and CDR2 sequences are DFQATT and SNEGSKA (reference sequence).

This clonotype was recorded a few times. The chain has TRBV20-1 and TRBJ2-7; possible D gene TRBD2, 5 bases. The CDR3 covers 12 residues. Trimming took off 1 base at V and 5 bases at J, with 9 bases between the two ends. From germline, CDR1 is DFQATT and CDR2 SNEGSKA (reference sequence). The CDR3 DNA reads TGCAGTGCTAGAGGGCTAGCTAACGAGCAGTACTTC. This encodes CSARGLANEQYF.

The chain has TRBV2 and TRBJ2-3, with TRBD2 matching over 9 bases. Germline V gene sequence: CDR1 SNHLY, CDR2 FYNNEI. This CDR3 is built from 13 residues. V gave up 7 bases and J gave up 5 bases; unmatched junction bases: 4. CDR3 region: CASIAGEGDTQYF. CDR3 nucleotide sequence: TGTGCCAGCATAGCGGGAGAGGGAGATACGCAGTATTTT.

The chain is built from TRBV30 and TRBJ2-7, with D possibly matching TRBD1 (5 bases). Germline assignment: CDR1 GTSNPN and CDR2 SVGIG (reference sequence). The CDR3 has 14 amino acids. V was trimmed by 2 bases and J by 1 base, leaving 12 bases between them. The CDR3 nucleotides are TGTGCCTGGAGTTTCAAAGGGGCATCCTACGAGCAGTACTTC. Protein product: CAWSFKGASYEQYF.